The 26 T cell receptor beta chains presented below share a single source sample, sequenced in a study of T cell responses to AZD1222 COVID-19 vaccine. Sequenced by immunoSEQ multiplex PCR; TCRdb stores in-frame clones only, minus some. The sample consists of about 130,000 clones, about 93% of them appearing once. The sequences come from peripheral blood, collected 28 days after the second AZD1222 dose. The receptors derive from an adult who received the AZD1222 COVID-19 vaccine.

The chain recombines TRBV4-1 with TRBJ2-3, with D perhaps TRBD2 (6 bases). Looked up from germline, CDR1 is MGHRA and CDR2 is YSYEKL. The CDR3 loop spans 18 amino acids. The ends were cut back, 4 bases at V and 2 bases at J, with 22 bases in the middle. The CDR3 bases are TGCGCCAGCAGCCGAGGGACGGGGAGGCCTTTCTCCACAGATACGCAGTATTTT. Amino acids: CASSRGTGRPFSTDTQYF.

The CDR3: CSVESYGYTF. CDR3 DNA: TGCAGCGTTGAATCGTATGGCTACACCTTC. The rearrangement links TRBV29-1 to TRBJ1-2; no definite D call. Germline-derived CDR1 and CDR2 are SQVTM and ANQGSEA. Trimming shortened V by 2 bases and J by 5 bases, and 3 bases separated the two germline ends. This CDR3 comprises 10 residues.

The chain employs TRBV28 and TRBJ2-7, with 10 nucleotides matching TRBD1. The V and J ends lost 1 base and 7 bases, in that order; junction bases with no gene match: 10. The germline V gene encodes CDR1 MDHEN and CDR2 SYDVKM. This CDR3 region has 16 residues. The CDR3 nucleotides read TGTGCCAGCAGTTTATCCGGGACAGGGGTAATGCGGGAGCAGTACTTC. Translating gives CASSLSGTGVMREQYF.

The chain carries TRBV7-9 and TRBJ2-3; 9 nucleotides line up with TRBD2. Germline V gives CDR1 SEHNR, CDR2 FQNEAQ (reference sequence). Trimming removed 6 bases from V and 3 bases from J; junction bases left unmatched: 10. The CDR3 length is 16 residues. In nucleotides, the CDR3 is TGTGCCAGCAGTTCGCAGAAGCGGGGGGAAACAGATACGCAGTATTTT. Translation: CASSSQKRGETDTQYF. Full variable domain (rest looked up from reference TRBV7-9 and TRBJ2-3): DTGVSQNPRHKITKRGQNVTFRCDPISEHNRLYWYRQTLGQGPEFLTYFQNEAQLEKSRLLSDRFSAERPKGSFSTLEIQRTEQGDSAMYLCASSSQKRGETDTQYFGPGTRLTVL.

V and J are TRBV1 and TRBJ2-1; the table's D call, TRBD2, was not checked against the DNA. TRBV1 is designated a pseudogene. The CDR3 covers 16 residues. CDR3 protein: CTSSREGLAGSNEQFF. The CDR3 nucleotides are TGCACCAGCAGCAGGGAGGGACTAGCGGGCTCCAATGAGCAGTTCTTC.

The V gene is TRBV5-6, the J gene TRBJ1-2; D call uncertain. The CDR3 totals 13 residues. Germline CDR1 SGHDT, CDR2 YYEEEE. Trimming took 0 bases from V and 3 from J, leaving 6 bases between them. For the CDR3, the DNA is TGTGCCAGCAGCTTGGAACGGCACTATGGCTACACCTTC. Translated, it gives CASSLERHYGYTF.

The rearrangement uses TRBV4-2 and TRBJ1-1; TRBD1 matches at 7 bases. J was trimmed by 8 bases and V by 5 bases; bases with no gene match: 8. The CDR3 is 13 amino acids. Germline values: CDR1 LGHNA, CDR2 YNFKEQ. CDR3 in DNA: TGTGCCAGCAGCGGGACAGCCTCATTAGAAGCTTTCTTT. It specifies CASSGTASLEAFF.

The V call is TRBV18, the J call TRBJ2-1, with 9 bases fitting TRBD1. This CDR3 region has 16 residues. J was trimmed by 2 bases and V by 3 bases; bases with no gene match: 5. Germline V CDR1 and CDR2: KGHSH, LQKENI. DNA for the CDR3: TGTGCCAGCTCACCTGGGAGGACAGGGGCCTACAATGAGCAGTTCTTC. Amino acid sequence: CASSPGRTGAYNEQFF. Variable domain in full (rest from reference TRBV18 and TRBJ2-1): NAGVMQNPRHLVRRRGQEARLRCSPMKGHSHVYWYRQLPEEGLKFMVYLQKENIIDESGMPKERFSAEFPKEGPSILRIQQVVRGDSAAYFCASSPGRTGAYNEQFFGPGTRLTVL.

V and J are TRBV5-1 and TRBJ2-2; 7 positions agree with TRBD1. CDR3 length: 14 amino acids. Trimming at V came to 1 base and at J to 4 bases, leaving 1 base not matched to a gene. From germline, CDR1 is SGHRS and CDR2 YFSETQ. The CDR3 reads CASSLTGATGELFF. The CDR3 region has the DNA TGCGCCAGCAGCTTGACAGGGGCCACCGGGGAGCTGTTTTTT.

This chain links TRBV6-5 with TRBJ2-5; tentatively, D is TRBD2 (7 bases). Germline assignment: CDR1 MNHEY and CDR2 SVGAGI. Trimming removed 7 bases from V and 5 bases from J, with 20 bases in between. CDR3 size: 15 residues. This CDR3 is CASNEGRGRKETQYF. The CDR3 region has the DNA TGTGCCAGCAACGAAGGGAGGGGGAGAAAGGAGACCCAGTACTTC.

This chain joins TRBV7-9 and TRBJ1-2; 11 positions agree with TRBD1. Germline CDR1 reads SEHNR; CDR2 reads FQNEAQ (reference sequence). V shed 5 bases, J shed 7 bases, and the junction held 6 bases outside the gene matches. This CDR3 has 14 residues. This CDR3 reads CASSPGQGVAGYTF. In nucleotides, the CDR3 is TGTGCCAGCAGCCCGGGACAGGGGGTGGCTGGCTACACCTTC.

A word on this clone: Within the sample, other DNA sequences also encode this same CDR3. The CDR3 sequence: CASSSGGTYEQYF. The CDR3 coding sequence is TGTGCCAGCAGTAGCGGGGGGACCTACGAGCAGTACTTC. The V call is TRBV6-5, the J call TRBJ2-7; 9 bases are a match to TRBD2. V shed 5 bases, J shed 2 bases, and the junction held 1 base outside the gene matches. Germline CDR1 reads MNHEY; CDR2 reads SVGAGI. The CDR3 spans 13 residues.

The rearrangement joins TRBV4-3 to TRBJ1-4; the D is unclear. V was pared by 2 bases and J by 8 bases, with 15 bases between. Germline V CDR1 and CDR2: LGHNA, YSLEER. The CDR3 loop spans 15 amino acids. The CDR3 sequence: CASSQMGRFGEKLFF. In DNA form, the CDR3 reads TGCGCCAGCAGCCAAATGGGAAGGTTTGGAGAAAAACTGTTTTTT.

The gene calls are TRBV19 and TRBJ2-1; TRBD2 matches at 9 bases. V gave up 3 bases and J gave up 4 bases; unmatched junction bases: 13. CDR1 and CDR2 from the germline V gene are LNHDA and SQIVND (reference sequence). CDR3 size: 18 residues. CDR3 sequence: CASSIVGVRLAVYNEQFF. The CDR3, as DNA: TGTGCCAGTAGTATTGTGGGGGTAAGACTAGCGGTATACAATGAGCAGTTCTTC.

This clone was seen only a few times. This sequence joins TRBV2 and TRBJ1-4, with TRBD1 matching over 9 bases. After removal of 5 bases from V and 6 bases from J, the junction contained 4 bases not matched to a gene. The CDR3 has 14 residues. Looked up from germline, CDR1 is SNHLY and CDR2 is FYNNEI. This CDR3 reads CASSQGQGDEKLFF. In DNA, the CDR3 is TGTGCCAGCAGTCAGGGACAGGGCGATGAAAAACTGTTTTTT.

This clone was detected once. The chain combines TRBV6-5 with TRBJ2-7; D gene unclear. Deletions cut 6 bases from V and 4 bases from J, with 19 bases between. This CDR3 has 15 amino acids. The germline gives CDR1 MNHEY, CDR2 SVGAGI. The CDR3 loop reads CASSPSLAVQYEQYF. The CDR3 DNA is TGTGCCAGCAGCCCCTCCCTCGCGGTCCAATACGAGCAGTACTTC.

The genes are TRBV28 and TRBJ2-7; possible D gene TRBD1, 5 bases. V dropped 3 bases and J dropped 4 bases, with 13 bases sitting between them. The CDR3 extends over 14 amino acids. Looked up from germline, CDR1 is MDHEN and CDR2 is SYDVKM. CDR3 DNA: TGTGCCAGCAGTTTTTCGACAGCAGCTTACGAGCAGTACTTC. Translating gives CASSFSTAAYEQYF.

This CDR3 reads CASFGGYGYTF. CDR3 bases: TGTGCCAGCTTCGGGGGGTATGGCTACACCTTC. This chain joins TRBV6-5 and TRBJ1-2; possibly TRBD1 for D (5 bases). Germline V gene lookup returns CDR1 MNHEY and CDR2 SVGAGI. The CDR3 length is 11 residues. The germline V and J ends were trimmed by 8 bases and 5 bases, with 9 bases remaining between them.

The chain couples TRBV7-9 to TRBJ1-1; D is perhaps TRBD1 (6 bases). Trimming took 5 bases from V and 3 from J, leaving 22 bases between them. Germline V lookup: CDR1 SEHNR, CDR2 FQNEAQ (reference sequence). The CDR3 covers 17 residues. This CDR3 reads CASSASGEGPLDTEAFF. The CDR3 DNA is TGTGCCAGCAGCGCCTCAGGGGAAGGGCCCTTAGACACTGAAGCTTTCTTT.

The CDR3 loop reads CASSVDQDQQYF. As DNA, the CDR3 is TGTGCCAGCAGCGTAGATCAGGACCAACAGTACTTC. This sequence joins TRBV9 and TRBJ2-7; D call uncertain. The CDR3 totals 12 residues. Germline CDR1 and CDR2: SGDLS and YYNGEE. Deletions cut 0 bases from V and 10 bases from J, with 11 bases between.

The rearrangement joins TRBV13 to TRBJ1-4; 10 bases line up with TRBD1. The germline gives CDR1 PRHDT, CDR2 FYEKMQ (reference sequence). The CDR3 totals 14 residues. The ends lost 2 bases at V and 8 bases at J; junction bases unmatched: 2. CDR3 in DNA: TGTGCCAGCAGCTTAACGGGACAGGGGGAAAAACTGTTTTTT. This sequence encodes CASSLTGQGEKLFF.

The chain couples TRBV4-1 to TRBJ1-1; D perhaps matches TRBD1 (5 bases). Trimming removed 0 bases at V and 0 bases at J, with 8 bases between. CDR1 and CDR2 from the germline V gene are MGHRA and YSYEKL. The CDR3 totals 15 residues. CDR3 protein: CASSQDHRLNTEAFF. CDR3 in DNA: TGCGCCAGCAGCCAAGACCACAGGTTGAACACTGAAGCTTTCTTT.

The chain carries TRBV27 and TRBJ1-1; D unresolved. The V end lost 1 base, the J end lost 4 bases, and 13 bases lay between the germline ends. Germline V CDR1 and CDR2: MNHEY, SMNVEV (reference sequence). CDR3 size: 15 residues. In nucleotides, the CDR3 is TGTGCCAGCAGTTTATATAGGGAAGTGGGCACTGAAGCTTTCTTT. As protein: CASSLYREVGTEAFF.

The V call is TRBV12-3 or TRBV12-4, the J call TRBJ1-4, with a possible D match to TRBD1 (5 bases). V dropped 7 bases and J dropped 8 bases, with 14 bases sitting between them. This CDR3 comprises 13 residues. The CDR3 nucleotides are TGTGCCAGCAATCAGGGTGTGAGGGAAAAACTGTTTTTT. Its protein product is CASNQGVREKLFF.

J is TRBJ2-7 and V is TRBV29-1, with 8 bases aligning to TRBD2. Germline trimming cut 3 bases from V and 3 bases from J; bases unmatched to any gene: 4. Germline lookup yields CDR1 SQVTM and CDR2 ANQGSEA. The CDR3 runs to 13 residues. The CDR3: CSVELAGDYEQYF. CDR3 in DNA: TGCAGCGTTGAGCTAGCGGGTGACTACGAGCAGTACTTC.

The chain is built from TRBV5-5 and TRBJ2-5; D gene unclear. The germline CDR1 and CDR2 sequences are SGHKS and YYEKEE (reference sequence). This CDR3 is 14 amino acids long. V was trimmed by 4 bases and J by 6 bases, leaving 16 bases between them. DNA of the CDR3: TGTGCCAGCAGCCCCCCCGGTAAGGAGCAGACCCAGTACTTC. This gives the protein CASSPPGKEQTQYF.